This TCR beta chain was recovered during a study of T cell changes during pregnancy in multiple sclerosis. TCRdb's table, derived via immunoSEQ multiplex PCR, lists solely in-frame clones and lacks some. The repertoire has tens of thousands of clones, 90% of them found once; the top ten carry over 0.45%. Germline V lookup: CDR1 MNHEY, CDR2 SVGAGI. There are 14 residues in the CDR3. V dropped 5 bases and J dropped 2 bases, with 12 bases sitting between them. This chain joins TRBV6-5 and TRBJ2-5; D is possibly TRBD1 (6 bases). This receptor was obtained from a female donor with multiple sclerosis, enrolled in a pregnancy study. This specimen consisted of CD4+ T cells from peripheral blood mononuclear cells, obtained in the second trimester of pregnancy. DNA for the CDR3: TGTGCCAGCAGTCAGGGGCTCCAACAAGAGACCCAGTACTTC. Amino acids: CASSQGLQQETQYF.